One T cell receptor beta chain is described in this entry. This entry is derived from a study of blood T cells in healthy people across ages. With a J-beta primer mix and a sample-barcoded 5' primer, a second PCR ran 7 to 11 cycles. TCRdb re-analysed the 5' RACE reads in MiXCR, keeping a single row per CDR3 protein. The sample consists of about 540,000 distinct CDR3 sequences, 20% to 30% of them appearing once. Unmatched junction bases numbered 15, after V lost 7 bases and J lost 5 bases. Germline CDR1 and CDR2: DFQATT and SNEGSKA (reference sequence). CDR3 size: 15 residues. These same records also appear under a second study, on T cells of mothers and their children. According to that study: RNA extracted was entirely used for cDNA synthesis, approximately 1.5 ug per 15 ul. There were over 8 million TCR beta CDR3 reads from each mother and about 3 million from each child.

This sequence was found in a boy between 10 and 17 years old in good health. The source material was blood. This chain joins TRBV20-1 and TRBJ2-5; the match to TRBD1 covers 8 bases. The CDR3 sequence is CSGKDRGGLGETQYF. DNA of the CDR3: TGCAGTGGGAAAGACAGGGGCGGCCTGGGCGAGACCCAGTACTTC.